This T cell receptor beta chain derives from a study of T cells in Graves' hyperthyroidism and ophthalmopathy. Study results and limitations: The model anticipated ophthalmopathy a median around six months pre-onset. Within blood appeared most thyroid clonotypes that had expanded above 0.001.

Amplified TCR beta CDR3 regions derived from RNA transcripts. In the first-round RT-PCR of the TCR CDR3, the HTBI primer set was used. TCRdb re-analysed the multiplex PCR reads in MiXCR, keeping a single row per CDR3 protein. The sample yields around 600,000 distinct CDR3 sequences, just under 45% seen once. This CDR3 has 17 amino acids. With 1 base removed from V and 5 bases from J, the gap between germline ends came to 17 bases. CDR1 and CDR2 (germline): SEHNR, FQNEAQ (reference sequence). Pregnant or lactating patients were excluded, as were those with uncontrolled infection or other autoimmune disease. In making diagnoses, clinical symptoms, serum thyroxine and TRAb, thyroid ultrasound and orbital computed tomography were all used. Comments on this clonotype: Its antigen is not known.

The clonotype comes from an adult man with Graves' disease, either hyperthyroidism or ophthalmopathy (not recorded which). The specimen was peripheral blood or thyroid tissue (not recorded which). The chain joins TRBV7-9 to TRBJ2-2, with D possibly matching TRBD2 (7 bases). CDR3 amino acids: CASSLVAGALRTGELFF. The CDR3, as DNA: TGTGCCAGCAGCTTAGTTGCGGGGGCGTTACGGACCGGGGAGCTGTTTTTT.